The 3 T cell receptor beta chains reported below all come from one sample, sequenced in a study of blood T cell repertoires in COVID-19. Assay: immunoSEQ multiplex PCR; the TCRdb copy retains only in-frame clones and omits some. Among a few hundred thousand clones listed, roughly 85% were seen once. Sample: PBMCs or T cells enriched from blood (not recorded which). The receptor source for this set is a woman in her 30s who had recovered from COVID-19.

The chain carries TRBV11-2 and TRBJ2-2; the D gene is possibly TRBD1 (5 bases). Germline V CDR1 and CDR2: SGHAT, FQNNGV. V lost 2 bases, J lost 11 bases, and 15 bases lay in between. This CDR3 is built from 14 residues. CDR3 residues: CASSLRPGWGELFF. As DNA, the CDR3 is TGTGCCAGCAGCTTACGGCCAGGGTGGGGTGAGCTGTTTTTT. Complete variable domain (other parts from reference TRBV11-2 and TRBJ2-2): EAGVAQSPRYKIIEKRQSVAFWCNPISGHATLYWYQQILGQGPKLLIQFQNNGVVDDSQLPKDRFSAERLKGVDSTLKIQPAKLEDSAVYLCASSLRPGWGELFFGEGSRLTVL.

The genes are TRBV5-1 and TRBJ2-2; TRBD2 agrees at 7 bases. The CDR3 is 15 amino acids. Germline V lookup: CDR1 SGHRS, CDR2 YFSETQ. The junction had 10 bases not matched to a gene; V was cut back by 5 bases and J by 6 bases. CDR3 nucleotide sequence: TGCGCCAGCAGTGTTGGGGGAGCGGGATCCGGGGAGCTGTTTTTT. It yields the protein CASSVGGAGSGELFF.

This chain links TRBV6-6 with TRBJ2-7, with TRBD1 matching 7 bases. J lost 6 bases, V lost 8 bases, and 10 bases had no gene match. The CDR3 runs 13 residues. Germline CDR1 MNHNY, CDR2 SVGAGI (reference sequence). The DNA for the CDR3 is TGTGCCAGCCATGATACAGGGGCGGCCGAGCAGTACTTC. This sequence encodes CASHDTGAAEQYF.